These 25 T cell receptor beta chains share one sample of origin, sequenced in a study of identifying expanded T cells in peripheral blood. Measured with immunoSEQ multiplex PCR; TCRdb has only the in-frame clones, and not every one. The table has 75,000 to 90,000 clones, 70% to 90% seen once; the top ten hold roughly 7.3%. The sample consisted of blood. The receptors derive from a person aged 18 to 70 in good health.

The V gene is TRBV27, the J gene TRBJ1-1; the D gene is possibly TRBD1 (5 bases). The germline gives CDR1 MNHEY, CDR2 SMNVEV (reference sequence). V lost 5 bases to trimming and J lost 0 bases, with 16 bases between them. This CDR3 has 16 residues. The CDR3 sequence: CASSPKGTRMNTEAFF. The CDR3 DNA follows: TGTGCCAGCAGTCCAAAAGGGACTCGCATGAACACTGAAGCTTTCTTT.

This chain links TRBV7-2 with TRBJ2-3; TRBD2 matches at 8 bases. Trimming removed 2 bases from V and 9 bases from J; junction bases left unmatched: 13. The CDR3 is 16 residues long. Germline-derived CDR1 and CDR2 are SGHTA and FQGNSA. CDR3 nucleotides: TGTGCCAGCAGCTTACGGCGGGAGGCCAGGCCTGGGACGCAGTATTTT. Translating gives CASSLRREARPGTQYF.

The V call is TRBV7-8, the J call TRBJ2-7; perhaps TRBD1 as D (5 bases). V gave up 5 bases and J gave up 0 bases, with 23 bases separating them. CDR3 length equals 18 residues. The germline V gene has CDR1 SGHVS and CDR2 FQNEAQ. DNA for the CDR3: TGTGCCAGCAGCGACCCGCTCAGTCGCTCAGGGAACTCCTACGAGCAGTACTTC. Its translation is CASSDPLSRSGNSYEQYF.

The chain joins TRBV2 to TRBJ1-2; D call uncertain. CDR3 length: 14 amino acids. The ends were cut back, 7 bases at V and 2 bases at J, with 14 bases in the middle. Germline CDR1 is SNHLY and CDR2 is FYNNEI. CDR3 region: CASTQSGVNYGYTF. CDR3 nucleotides: TGTGCCAGCACCCAGAGTGGAGTCAACTATGGCTACACCTTC.

J is TRBJ2-7 and V is TRBV11-3; 8 bases map to TRBD1. Germline values: CDR1 SGHNT, CDR2 YENEEA. The V and J ends lost 6 bases and 2 bases, in that order; junction bases with no gene match: 6. This CDR3 spans 14 amino acids. CDR3 in DNA: TGTGCCAGCAGACCTCGACAGGGGCCCTACGAGCAGTACTTC. Amino acid sequence: CASRPRQGPYEQYF.

The chain uses TRBV29-1 and TRBJ2-7, with TRBD1 as a possible D gene (6 bases). Trimming took 0 bases from V and 3 from J, leaving 9 bases between them. This CDR3 has 13 residues. Germline V gives CDR1 SQVTM, CDR2 ANQGSEA. CDR3 sequence (DNA): TGCAGCGTTGAAGAAGTACAGGGCTACGAGCAGTACTTC. It specifies CSVEEVQGYEQYF.

The chain is built from TRBV2 and TRBJ2-7; the D gene could be TRBD1 or TRBD2 (5 bases each). CDR1 is SNHLY and CDR2 is FYNNEI in the germline V gene. Trimming took 6 bases from V and 4 from J, leaving 19 bases between them. CDR3 size: 15 residues. In nucleotides, the CDR3 is TGTGCCAGCAGCCAATACCGGGACCACTTTTACGAGCAGTACTTC. This codes for CASSQYRDHFYEQYF.

The V call is TRBV19, the J call TRBJ2-7; perhaps D is TRBD1 or TRBD2 (5 bases each). This CDR3 is built from 18 residues. V was cut by 3 bases and J by 6 bases, with 27 bases left in between. Germline V gene data show CDR1 as LNHDA and CDR2 as SQIVND (reference sequence). The CDR3 sequence is CASSMSLISRERPFEQYF. CDR3 in DNA: TGTGCCAGTAGTATGTCCTTAATAAGCAGGGAGCGTCCATTCGAGCAGTACTTC.

The chain has TRBV27 and TRBJ2-3; the D gene is possibly TRBD2 (6 bases). V dropped 3 bases and J dropped 3 bases, with 13 bases sitting between them. There are 15 residues in the CDR3. Germline-derived CDR1 and CDR2 are MNHEY and SMNVEV (reference sequence). For the CDR3, the DNA is TGTGCCAGCAGTTTTTCCAGGGAGGAAACAGATACGCAGTATTTT. Residues: CASSFSREETDTQYF.

The V call is TRBV29-1, the J call TRBJ2-5; D remains unclear. This CDR3 has 13 residues. Germline-derived CDR1 and CDR2 are SQVTM and ANQGSEA. V was trimmed by 4 bases and J by 2 bases, leaving 11 bases between them. For the CDR3, the DNA is TGCAGCGTTGGGGTGACTGGGCAAGAGACCCAGTACTTC. It is translated as CSVGVTGQETQYF. The entire variable domain, with the rest obtained from reference TRBV29-1 and TRBJ2-5, is as follows: SAVISQKPSRDICQRGTSLTIQCQVDSQVTMMFWYRQQPGQSLTLIATANQGSEATYESGFVIDKFPISRPNLTFSTLTVSNMSPEDSSIYLCSVGVTGQETQYFGPGTRLLVL.

V is TRBV18 and J is TRBJ1-2; D may be TRBD1 (5 bases). V was clipped by 3 bases and J by 8 bases, with 19 bases between them. Germline V gives CDR1 KGHSH, CDR2 LQKENI. This CDR3 is built from 15 residues. The CDR3 DNA is TGTGCCAGCTCACCCGATGGCTGGGGGACGGGGGGCTACACCTTC. Its protein is CASSPDGWGTGGYTF.

This chain joins TRBV25-1 and TRBJ2-1, with 8 positions matching TRBD2. V lost 2 bases to trimming and J lost 0 bases; unmatched junction nucleotides: 0. Germline V gene data show CDR1 as MGHDK and CDR2 as SYGVNS. The CDR3 contains 15 residues. The CDR3 protein is CASSESGSSYNEQFF. The DNA for the CDR3 is TGTGCCAGCAGTGAAAGCGGGAGCTCCTACAATGAGCAGTTCTTC. Based on the CDR3 plus reference TRBV25-1 and TRBJ2-1, the full variable domain is EADIYQTPRYLVIGTGKKITLECSQTMGHDKMYWYQQDPGMELHLIHYSYGVNSTEKGDLSSESTVSRIRTEHFPLTLESARPSHTSQYLCASSESGSSYNEQFFGPGTRLTVL.

This clone was detected once. The chain recombines TRBV7-2 with TRBJ2-5; possible D gene TRBD1, 6 bases. Trimming removed 0 bases from V and 4 bases from J, with 6 bases in between. The CDR3 extends over 13 amino acids. Germline loops: CDR1 SGHTA, CDR2 FQGNSA. The CDR3 DNA sequence: TGTGCCAGCAGCTTAGCAGGGGGAGAGACCCAGTACTTC. Amino acid sequence: CASSLAGGETQYF.

The rearrangement links TRBV19 to TRBJ1-1; no reliable D call. V lost 7 bases to trimming and J lost 4 bases, with 16 bases between them. The length of the CDR3 is 14 residues. Germline V gene sequence: CDR1 LNHDA, CDR2 SQIVND (reference sequence). The CDR3 sequence is CASNEMRRGTEAFF. The CDR3 nucleotides are TGTGCCAGTAACGAAATGAGGCGGGGCACTGAAGCTTTCTTT.

The chain combines TRBV19 with TRBJ1-4; TRBD1 matches at 12 bases. The CDR3 totals 18 residues. Per germline, CDR1 LNHDA and CDR2 SQIVND (reference sequence). V lost 1 base, J lost 7 bases, and 10 bases stayed unmatched. As DNA, the CDR3 is TGTGCCAGTAGTATAGGGCCGGGACAGGGGGCGTTTGGTGAAAAACTGTTTTTT. Amino acids: CASSIGPGQGAFGEKLFF.

J is TRBJ2-1 and V is TRBV12-5, with unresolved D. The germline gives CDR1 LGHNT, CDR2 FRNRAP. There are 13 residues in the CDR3. V was shortened by 1 base and J by 5 bases, with 6 bases between the two germline ends. This CDR3 is CASGLEWDNEQFF. The CDR3 DNA follows: TGTGCTAGTGGTTTGGAATGGGACAATGAGCAGTTCTTC.

This sequence joins TRBV12-5 and TRBJ1-1, with a weak D call TRBD1 (6 bases). The CDR3 has 16 amino acids. V was clipped by 1 base and J by 0 bases, with 12 bases between them. Germline CDR1 LGHNT, CDR2 FRNRAP. CDR3 protein: CASGLAADRLNTEAFF. CDR3 in DNA: TGTGCTAGTGGTTTGGCAGCCGACAGGTTGAACACTGAAGCTTTCTTT.

In its sample, this clone was seen once. The chain couples TRBV9 to TRBJ2-3; the match to TRBD2 covers 8 bases. The germline gives CDR1 SGDLS, CDR2 YYNGEE. The J segment lost 6 bases and the V segment lost 3 bases, leaving 9 bases of the junction unmatched. The CDR3 length is 15 residues. CDR3 residues: CASSAGTREWDTQYF. The CDR3 region has the DNA TGTGCCAGCAGCGCCGGGACTAGGGAGTGGGATACGCAGTATTTT.

The J gene is TRBJ1-5, the V gene TRBV19; tentatively, D is TRBD1 (6 bases). The CDR3 has 13 residues. Looked up from germline, CDR1 is LNHDA and CDR2 is SQIVND (reference sequence). The V and J ends lost 3 bases and 5 bases respectively, with 8 bases between them. This CDR3 is CASSIRGDQPQHF. The CDR3 coding sequence is TGTGCCAGTAGTATTAGGGGGGATCAGCCCCAGCATTTT.

The table lists this clone with many counts. The chain uses TRBV15 and TRBJ1-2; D is perhaps TRBD1 (6 bases). The CDR3 spans 13 residues. The germline V and J ends were trimmed by 3 bases and 12 bases, with 17 bases remaining between them. Per germline, CDR1 LNHNV and CDR2 YYDKDF (reference sequence). The CDR3 reads CATSRQNAGVDTF. CDR3 coding DNA: TGTGCCACCAGCAGGCAAAACGCAGGGGTTGACACCTTC.

This chain uses TRBV18 with TRBJ2-5; D might be TRBD1 (6 bases). V was shortened by 2 bases and J by 2 bases, with 15 bases between the two germline ends. CDR1 and CDR2 (germline): KGHSH, LQKENI. This CDR3 comprises 16 residues. CDR3 bases: TGTGCCAGCTCACCAGGGGAAAGGACAGATCAAGAGACCCAGTACTTC. Translated: CASSPGERTDQETQYF.

J is TRBJ1-2 and V is TRBV6-5; D remains unclear. The CDR3 sequence is 13 residues long. V was trimmed by 5 bases and J by 4 bases, leaving 11 bases between them. CDR1 MNHEY and CDR2 SVGAGI come from the germline V gene. The CDR3 DNA reads as TGTGCCAGCAGTGACGACCTGGTCTATGGCTACACCTTC. This gives the protein CASSDDLVYGYTF.

The rearrangement joins TRBV10-3 to TRBJ1-1, with TRBD1 identical over 9 bases. This CDR3 contains 15 residues. Unmatched junction bases numbered 2, after V lost 2 bases and J lost 1 base. Germline V gene data show CDR1 as ENHRY and CDR2 as SYGVKD. The CDR3 region is CAISETGGRNTEAFF. The CDR3, as DNA: TGTGCCATCAGTGAGACAGGGGGCAGGAACACTGAAGCTTTCTTT.

V gene TRBV4-1 combines with J gene TRBJ2-2; D unresolved. The CDR3 consists of 13 residues. Trimming removed 8 bases from V and 4 bases from J, with 11 bases in between. Looked up from germline, CDR1 is MGHRA and CDR2 is YSYEKL. Written as DNA, the CDR3 is TGCGCCAGCCGGACCCCGGCCACCGGGGAGCTGTTTTTT. It encodes CASRTPATGELFF.

The chain links TRBV18 to TRBJ1-1, with D uncertain. This CDR3 contains 14 residues. Germline V gene lookup returns CDR1 KGHSH and CDR2 LQKENI. V gave up 3 bases and J gave up 6 bases, with 14 bases separating them. DNA for the CDR3: TGTGCCAGCTCACCTGGACGAGAGGCCCCTGAAGCTTTCTTT. Translated: CASSPGREAPEAFF. Combining the CDR3 with reference TRBV18 and TRBJ1-1 gives the whole variable domain NAGVMQNPRHLVRRRGQEARLRCSPMKGHSHVYWYRQLPEEGLKFMVYLQKENIIDESGMPKERFSAEFPKEGPSILRIQQVVRGDSAAYFCASSPGREAPEAFFGQGTRLTVV.